This T cell receptor (beta chain) was identified during a study of cytotoxic CD8 clonotypes in ibrutinib-treated CLL. In the study overall: Partial responses numbered around 24 and complete responses 2; after a median around 74 months, about 15 stayed remitted and some twelve progressed.

Sequencing was performed with immunoSEQ multiplex PCR; in TCRdb, only in-frame clones are kept and a portion is missing. The data contain approximately 100,000 clones, roughly four fifths of them singletons. Study-wide points: Increased clonality at ibrutinib response gave way to a return toward baseline at progression. Public clonotypes were uncommon and contracted or stayed stable on treatment.

J was trimmed by 2 bases and V by 6 bases; bases with no gene match: 8. CDR1 is SEHNR and CDR2 is FQNEAQ in the germline V gene (reference sequence). There are 15 residues in the CDR3. In this sample, this clone turned up a few times. Its specificity is unknown. This clonotype originated in a human donor with chronic lymphocytic leukemia. Sequenced here: PBMCs, sampled after 24 months of ibrutinib treatment. The chain joins TRBV7-9 to TRBJ2-7, with TRBD1 matching over 9 bases. CDR3 protein: CASSLTGGNPYEQYF. CDR3 DNA sequence: TGTGCCAGCAGTCTGACAGGGGGTAATCCCTACGAGCAGTACTTC.